This T cell receptor (beta chain) stems from a study of blood T cell repertoires in COVID-19. Turning to the study itself: From the United States, Italy and Spain came samples of acute and convalescent COVID-19. T cells, B-cell-depleted T cells, or PBMCs supplied cDNA or gDNA.

Trimming stripped 7 bases from V and 0 bases from J, with 9 bases between. CDR3 size: 13 residues. In the source study's methods: Counts of nucleated cells, estimated from reference gene primer amplification, were obtained. Assay used: immunoSEQ multiplex PCR; TCRdb lists only in-frame clones, some missing. Clone size and V and J calls were adopted from that table, with D and trimming inferred from the DNA. Here the sample spans roughly 250,000 clones, 85% to 90% being singletons. The rearrangement uses TRBV12-3 or TRBV12-4 and TRBJ1-1; no clear D gene. The source is a woman aged 40 to 55 with acute or convalescent COVID-19. Sequencing was carried out using peripheral blood. CDR3 coding DNA: TGTGCCAGCAATCAATTCATGAACACTGAAGCTTTCTTT. Protein product: CASNQFMNTEAFF.